These 5 T cell receptor beta chains originate from one sample sequenced in a study of T cells after posttransplantation cyclophosphamide. Assay used: immunoSEQ multiplex PCR; TCRdb lists only in-frame clones, some missing. The sample contains roughly 35,000 clones, none of them singletons. What was sequenced was PBMCs. The receptors shown here come from a woman in her 50s in good health and a related stem cell transplant donor.

This chain uses TRBV4-1 with TRBJ2-1, with TRBD2 identical over 10 bases. The germline gives CDR1 MGHRA, CDR2 YSYEKL. The CDR3 is 17 residues long. Trimming removed 4 bases from V and 3 bases from J; junction bases left unmatched: 9. The CDR3 DNA follows: TGCGCCAGCAGCCCTCAAGCAGGGACTAGCGACTACAATGAGCAGTTCTTC. Translated, it gives CASSPQAGTSDYNEQFF.

At least ten counts were recorded for this clone. Here the CDR3 reads CASSTGPTGELFF. The CDR3 coding sequence is TGCGCCAGCAGCACAGGTCCGACCGGGGAGCTGTTTTTT. The chain carries TRBV5-1 and TRBJ2-2; tentatively, D is TRBD1 (5 bases). CDR1 and CDR2 from the germline V gene are SGHRS and YFSETQ. Trimming took off 4 bases at V and 5 bases at J, with 9 bases between the two ends. The CDR3 covers 13 residues.

The chain is built from TRBV15 and TRBJ1-2, with D possibly matching TRBD1 (6 bases). V was clipped by 3 bases and J by 4 bases, with 21 bases between them. The CDR3 is 17 amino acids. The V gene's germline CDR1 is LNHNV and CDR2 YYDKDF (reference sequence). CDR3 protein: CATSSRGGGAAPYGYTF. Written as DNA, the CDR3 is TGTGCCACCAGCAGCCGGGGAGGGGGGGCCGCCCCCTATGGCTACACCTTC.

This clone was counted at least ten times. The chain recombines TRBV19 with TRBJ2-3, with 9 bases fitting TRBD1. The CDR3 length is 13 residues. Germline V gene sequence: CDR1 LNHDA, CDR2 SQIVND (reference sequence). After removal of 6 bases from V and 8 bases from J, the junction contained 6 bases not matched to a gene. This chain's CDR3 is CASRPDRGGTQYF. The CDR3 nucleotides are TGTGCCAGTAGGCCGGACAGGGGAGGTACGCAGTATTTT.

This clone was recorded many times. The V gene is TRBV19, the J gene TRBJ1-5; D is undetermined. This CDR3 is built from 16 residues. The ends were cut back, 4 bases at V and 1 base at J, with 14 bases in the middle. Germline V gives CDR1 LNHDA, CDR2 SQIVND (reference sequence). The chain's CDR3 is CASSSPSGWSNQPQHF. The CDR3, as DNA: TGTGCCAGTAGTAGTCCCTCGGGGTGGAGCAATCAGCCCCAGCATTTT.